These 21 T cell receptor beta chains share one sample of origin, sequenced in a study of shared clonotypes between healthy human individuals. Assay used: immunoSEQ multiplex PCR; TCRdb lists only in-frame clones, some missing. The sample records about 2.5 million clones, 85% to 95% being singletons. Sequencing used naive CD4+ T cells from PBMCs. Subset in this sample: CD45RA+ positively selected. These receptors were collected from a man in his late teens or twenties in good health. Some clones in this sample may be carry-over from other donors' samples.

This clone has just one count. The chain links TRBV25-1 to TRBJ1-3; TRBD1 matches 9 bases. This CDR3 has 15 residues. Germline V gene sequence: CDR1 MGHDK, CDR2 SYGVNS. Trimming removed 1 base from V and 2 bases from J; junction bases left unmatched: 0. This chain's CDR3 is CASSEWTGAGNTIYF. DNA for the CDR3: TGTGCCAGCAGTGAATGGACAGGGGCTGGAAACACCATATATTTT.

This clone was observed once. Within the sample, other DNA sequences also encode this same CDR3. The rearrangement uses TRBV6-6 and TRBJ2-5, with D tentatively TRBD2 (6 bases). Trimming removed 1 base from V and 5 bases from J, with 8 bases in between. CDR3 size: 13 residues. Germline V CDR1 and CDR2: MNHNY, SVGAGI (reference sequence). The CDR3: CASSYFREETQYF. The DNA for the CDR3 is TGTGCCAGCAGTTACTTCCGGGAGGAGACCCAGTACTTC.

A word on this clone: Other DNA sequences in this sample translate to the same CDR3. The J gene is TRBJ1-5, the V gene TRBV5-1; D gene uncertain. The V gene lost 2 bases and the J gene lost 2 bases, with 8 bases spanning the gap. Germline V gene sequence: CDR1 SGHRS, CDR2 YFSETQ. This CDR3 spans 14 amino acids. The CDR3 DNA reads as TGCGCCAGCAGCTTAACGGCGGGCAATCAGCCCCAGCATTTT. It specifies CASSLTAGNQPQHF.

V and J are TRBV11-2 and TRBJ2-7, with TRBD2 matching 11 bases. Trimming removed 0 bases from V and 6 bases from J; junction bases left unmatched: 10. The CDR3 sequence is 17 residues long. Germline V gene lookup returns CDR1 SGHAT and CDR2 FQNNGV. The CDR3 bases are TGTGCCAGCAGCTTAGATCCCGCTAGCGGGAGGACCGGCGAGCAGTACTTC. Its protein product is CASSLDPASGRTGEQYF. Full variable domain (rest looked up from reference TRBV11-2 and TRBJ2-7): EAGVAQSPRYKIIEKRQSVAFWCNPISGHATLYWYQQILGQGPKLLIQFQNNGVVDDSQLPKDRFSAERLKGVDSTLKIQPAKLEDSAVYLCASSLDPASGRTGEQYFGPGTRLTVT.

The genes are TRBV7-6 and TRBJ2-1; D is perhaps TRBD1 or TRBD2 (5 bases each). The CDR3 length is 17 residues. V was clipped by 4 bases and J by 0 bases, with 16 bases between them. Germline V gene sequence: CDR1 SGHVS, CDR2 FNYEAQ. The CDR3 region is CASSWREGSSSYNEQFF. DNA for the CDR3: TGTGCCAGCAGCTGGAGAGAGGGGTCAAGCTCCTACAATGAGCAGTTCTTC.

This chain links TRBV6-5 with TRBJ1-2; D is perhaps TRBD1 (6 bases). This CDR3 spans 13 amino acids. With 5 bases removed from V and 4 bases from J, the gap between germline ends came to 11 bases. The germline V gene has CDR1 MNHEY and CDR2 SVGAGI. CDR3 nucleotides: TGTGCCAGCAGTCCGGACAGCCGCTATGGCTACACCTTC. It codes for CASSPDSRYGYTF.

This chain uses TRBV2 with TRBJ2-2; tentatively, D is TRBD1 or TRBD2 (5 bases each). V dropped 6 bases and J dropped 4 bases, with 9 bases sitting between them. Per germline, CDR1 SNHLY and CDR2 FYNNEI. The CDR3 spans 13 residues. CDR3 bases: TGTGCCAGCAGCAGGGAGAGCACCGGGGAGCTGTTTTTT. This codes for CASSRESTGELFF.

The genes are TRBV4-1 and TRBJ2-6; 8 bases are a match to TRBD1. Germline CDR1 and CDR2: MGHRA and YSYEKL. The CDR3 loop spans 20 amino acids. Trimming removed 1 base from V and 0 bases from J; junction bases left unmatched: 11. The CDR3 loop is CASSQGSGRGRTSGANVLTF. The DNA of the CDR3 is TGCGCCAGCAGCCAAGGGTCGGGCAGGGGGCGGACCTCTGGGGCCAACGTCCTGACTTTC.

A remark on this clone: The sample contains more than one DNA sequence encoding this CDR3. The rearrangement links TRBV6-6 to TRBJ2-2; no clear D. The CDR3 runs to 13 residues. Trimming left V 2 bases short and J 7 bases short, with 8 bases between. Germline CDR1 and CDR2: MNHNY and SVGAGI (reference sequence). In DNA, the CDR3 is TGTGCCAGCAGTTACCAGTCGAGCGGGGAGCTGTTTTTT. Amino acids: CASSYQSSGELFF.

This chain joins TRBV5-5 and TRBJ2-1; D is unresolved. V lost 4 bases and J lost 9, with 14 bases in between. The CDR3 has 13 residues. CDR1 and CDR2 (germline): SGHKS, YYEKEE (reference sequence). CDR3 amino acids: CASSRPSFSEQFF. CDR3 sequence (DNA): TGTGCCAGCAGCCGGCCATCCTTTAGTGAGCAGTTCTTC.

The V gene is TRBV7-2, the J gene TRBJ1-5, with D maybe TRBD1 (5 bases). Trimming stripped 5 bases from V and 0 bases from J, with 11 bases between. The CDR3 consists of 15 residues. Germline CDR1 SGHTA, CDR2 FQGNSA. The CDR3 DNA reads as TGTGCCAGCAGCATTTGGGGGAGTAGCAATCAGCCCCAGCATTTT. Translating it yields CASSIWGSSNQPQHF.

The V gene is TRBV5-4, the J gene TRBJ2-2; D is undetermined. Germline V gene lookup returns CDR1 SGHNT and CDR2 YYREEE (reference sequence). Trimming shortened V by 9 bases and J by 2 bases, and 11 bases separated the two germline ends. The CDR3 loop spans 13 amino acids. The CDR3 DNA reads TGTGCCATTAAAACCTATAACACCGGGGAGCTGTTTTTT. This codes for CAIKTYNTGELFF.

This chain links TRBV7-8 with TRBJ1-3; the D is unclear. Trimming pared 1 base from V and 4 bases from J, leaving 11 bases between. Germline V lookup: CDR1 SGHVS, CDR2 FQNEAQ. This CDR3 contains 15 residues. The CDR3 sequence is CASSLGPTSGNTIYF. In DNA form, the CDR3 reads TGTGCCAGCAGCTTAGGACCGACATCCGGAAACACCATATATTTT.

This chain connects TRBV14 to TRBJ2-5, with TRBD2 matching 7 bases. The CDR3 sequence is 15 residues long. In germline, CDR1 is SGHDN, CDR2 FVKESK. The V gene end was trimmed by 1 base and the J gene end by 4 bases; junction bases not matched to a gene: 6. The CDR3, as DNA: TGTGCCAGCAGCCAAGGGACGGGGGGTCGAGAGACCCAGTACTTC. Its protein is CASSQGTGGRETQYF.

The chain links TRBV18 to TRBJ2-5; D is unclear. Germline V gene lookup returns CDR1 KGHSH and CDR2 LQKENI. The V and J ends lost 3 bases and 10 bases respectively, with 12 bases between them. This CDR3 comprises 12 residues. CDR3 bases: TGTGCCAGCTCACCTAACAGTCTCGACCAGTACTTC. This codes for CASSPNSLDQYF.

This chain connects TRBV9 to TRBJ2-1; 10 nucleotides align to TRBD2. Per the germline V gene, CDR1 is SGDLS and CDR2 is YYNGEE. The V and J ends lost 0 bases and 8 bases, in that order; junction bases with no gene match: 11. The CDR3 sequence is 17 residues long. In nucleotides, the CDR3 is TGTGCCAGCAGCGTAGCCCCTAGCGGGAGTGCATCCGATGAGCAGTTCTTC. It is translated as CASSVAPSGSASDEQFF.

The chain has TRBV6-5 and TRBJ2-3; 14 positions match TRBD2. CDR3 length: 16 amino acids. Germline CDR1 reads MNHEY; CDR2 reads SVGAGI. Losses at the gene ends were 4 bases for V and 3 bases for J; bases not matched to a gene: 3. For the CDR3, the DNA is TGTGCCAGCAGTTTTTGGACTAGCGGGAGGACAGATACGCAGTATTTT. It translates to CASSFWTSGRTDTQYF.

This clone was found a few times. The chain uses TRBV30 and TRBJ1-1; D gene unclear. CDR1 and CDR2 (germline): GTSNPN, SVGIG (reference sequence). V gave up 2 bases and J gave up 9 bases, with 13 bases separating them. The CDR3 is made up of 12 amino acids. The CDR3 nucleotides read TGTGCCTGGAGTACCATCCGAGGGCAAGCTTTCTTT. Translated, it gives CAWSTIRGQAFF.

The chain links TRBV28 to TRBJ2-3; 8 nucleotides agree with TRBD2. The CDR3 loop spans 12 amino acids. The V and J ends lost 6 bases and 8 bases, in that order; junction bases with no gene match: 4. The germline CDR1 and CDR2 sequences are MDHEN and SYDVKM. This CDR3 is CASSGRAGTQYF. The CDR3 coding sequence is TGTGCCAGCAGCGGGAGGGCCGGTACGCAGTATTTT.

The chain is built from TRBV18 and TRBJ2-5, with D perhaps TRBD1 or TRBD2 (5 bases each). V was shortened by 5 bases and J by 4 bases, with 14 bases between the two germline ends. Germline V gene lookup returns CDR1 KGHSH and CDR2 LQKENI. CDR3 length equals 14 residues. The CDR3 loop is CASSSNRDAETQYF. Written as DNA, the CDR3 is TGTGCCAGCTCATCGAATAGGGACGCAGAGACCCAGTACTTC.

V gene TRBV18 combines with J gene TRBJ1-2; D unresolved. The germline gives CDR1 KGHSH, CDR2 LQKENI. V lost 3 bases and J 7 bases, leaving 21 bases between the germline ends. This CDR3 region has 16 residues. CDR3 protein: CASSPMAGPHLAGYTF. The CDR3 bases are TGTGCCAGCTCACCGATGGCAGGACCGCATCTTGCTGGCTACACCTTC.